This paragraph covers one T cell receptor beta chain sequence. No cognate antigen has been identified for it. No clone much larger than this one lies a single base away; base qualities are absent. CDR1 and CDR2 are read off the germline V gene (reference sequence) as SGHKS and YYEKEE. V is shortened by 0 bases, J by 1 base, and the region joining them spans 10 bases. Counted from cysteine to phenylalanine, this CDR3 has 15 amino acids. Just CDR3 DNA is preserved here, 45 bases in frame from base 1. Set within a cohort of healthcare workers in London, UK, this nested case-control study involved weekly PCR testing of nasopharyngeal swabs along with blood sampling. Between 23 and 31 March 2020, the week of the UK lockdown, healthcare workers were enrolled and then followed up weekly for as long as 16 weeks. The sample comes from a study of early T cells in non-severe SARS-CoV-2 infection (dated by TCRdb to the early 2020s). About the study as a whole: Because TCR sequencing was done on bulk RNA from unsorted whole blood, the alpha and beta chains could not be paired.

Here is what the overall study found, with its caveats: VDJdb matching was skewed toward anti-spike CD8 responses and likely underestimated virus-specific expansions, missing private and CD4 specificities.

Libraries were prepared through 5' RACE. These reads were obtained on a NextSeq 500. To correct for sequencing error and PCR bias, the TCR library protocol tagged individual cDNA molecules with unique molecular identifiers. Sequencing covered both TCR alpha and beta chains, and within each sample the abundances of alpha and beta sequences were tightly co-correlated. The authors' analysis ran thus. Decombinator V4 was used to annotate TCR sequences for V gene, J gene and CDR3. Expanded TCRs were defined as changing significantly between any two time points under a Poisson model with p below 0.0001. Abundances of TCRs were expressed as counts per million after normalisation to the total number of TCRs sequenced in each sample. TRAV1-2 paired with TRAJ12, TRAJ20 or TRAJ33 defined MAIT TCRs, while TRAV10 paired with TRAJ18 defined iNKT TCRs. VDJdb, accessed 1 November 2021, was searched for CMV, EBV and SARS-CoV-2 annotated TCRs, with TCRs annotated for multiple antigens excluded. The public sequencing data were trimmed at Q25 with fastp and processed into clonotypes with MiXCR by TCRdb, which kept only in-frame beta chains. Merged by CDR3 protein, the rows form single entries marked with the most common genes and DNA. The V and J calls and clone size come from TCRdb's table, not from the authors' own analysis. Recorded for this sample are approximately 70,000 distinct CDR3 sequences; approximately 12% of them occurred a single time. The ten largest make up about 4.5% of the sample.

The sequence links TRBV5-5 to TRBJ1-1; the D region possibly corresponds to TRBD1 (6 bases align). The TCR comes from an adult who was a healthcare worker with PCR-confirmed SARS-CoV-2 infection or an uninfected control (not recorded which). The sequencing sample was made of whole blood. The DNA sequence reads TGTGCCAGCAGCTTGGCGGGGGGGCCGAACACTGAAGCTTTCTTT. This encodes CASSLAGGPNTEAFF.